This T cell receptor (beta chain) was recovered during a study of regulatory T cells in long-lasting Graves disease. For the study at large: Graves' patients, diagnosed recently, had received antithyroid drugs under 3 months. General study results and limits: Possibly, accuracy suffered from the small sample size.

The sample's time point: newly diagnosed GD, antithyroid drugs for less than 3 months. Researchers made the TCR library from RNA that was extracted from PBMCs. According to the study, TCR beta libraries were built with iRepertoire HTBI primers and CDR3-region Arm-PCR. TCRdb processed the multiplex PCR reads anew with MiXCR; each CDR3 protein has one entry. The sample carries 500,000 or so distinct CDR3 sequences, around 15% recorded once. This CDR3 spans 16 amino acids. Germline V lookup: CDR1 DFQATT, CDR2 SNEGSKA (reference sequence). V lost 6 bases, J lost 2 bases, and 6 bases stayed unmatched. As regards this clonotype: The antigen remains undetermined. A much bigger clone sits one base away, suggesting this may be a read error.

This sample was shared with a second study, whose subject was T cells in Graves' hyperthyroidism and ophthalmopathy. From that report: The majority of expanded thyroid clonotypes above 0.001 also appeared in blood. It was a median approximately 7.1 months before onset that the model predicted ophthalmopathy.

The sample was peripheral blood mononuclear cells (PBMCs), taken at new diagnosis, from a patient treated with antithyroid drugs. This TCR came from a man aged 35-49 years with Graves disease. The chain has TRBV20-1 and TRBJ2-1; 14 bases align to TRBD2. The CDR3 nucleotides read TGCAGTGCCACGGGACTAGCGGGGGAAACCTACAATGAGCAGTTCTTC. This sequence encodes CSATGLAGETYNEQFF.